This T cell receptor (beta chain) was identified in a study of beta chain features in type 1 diabetes. Study-wide background: All samples together contributed 90 million to 130 million sorted cells for examination.

The isolated RNA, all of it, was reverse transcribed, so expressed TCRB transcripts were what got sequenced. The data were produced by immunoSEQ multiplex PCR, yet TCRdb's version contains in-frame clones alone and is incomplete. The repertoire consists of around 250,000 clones, with 25% to 30% occurring once and the leading ten covering approximately 4%. Sorting that relied on CD45RO/CCR7/CD25/CD127/CD95/CD27 yielded CD4+ naive, central memory, regulatory and stem cell-like memory cells. The receptor's source is a man aged 25-45 years in good health. The source material was central memory CD4+ T cells from blood.

CDR3 in amino acids: CASSQVPSGPAQYF. The CDR3 DNA reads TGCGCCAGCAGCCAAGTCCCTAGCGGCCCGGCCCAGTACTTC. The chain has TRBV4-3 and TRBJ2-5, with TRBD2 matching 7 bases. The CDR3 totals 14 residues. Germline trimming cut 1 base from V and 9 bases from J; bases unmatched to any gene: 8. Germline V CDR1 and CDR2: LGHNA, YSLEER.